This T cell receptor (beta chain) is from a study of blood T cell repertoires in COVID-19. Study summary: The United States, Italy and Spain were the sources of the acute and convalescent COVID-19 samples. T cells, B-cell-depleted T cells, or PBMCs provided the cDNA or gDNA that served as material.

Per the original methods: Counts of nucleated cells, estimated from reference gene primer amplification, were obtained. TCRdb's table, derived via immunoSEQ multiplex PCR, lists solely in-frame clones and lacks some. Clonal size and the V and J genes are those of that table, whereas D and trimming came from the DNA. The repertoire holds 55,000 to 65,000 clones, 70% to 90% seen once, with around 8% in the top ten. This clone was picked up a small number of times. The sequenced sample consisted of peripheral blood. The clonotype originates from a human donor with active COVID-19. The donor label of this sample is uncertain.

The CDR3 DNA sequence: TGCGCCAGCAGTGTCGGGAACACTGAAGCTTTCTTT. This encodes CASSVGNTEAFF. The rearrangement joins TRBV10-2 to TRBJ1-1; D call uncertain. Germline values: CDR1 WSHSY, CDR2 SAAADI. Between the trimmed V and J ends, which lost 4 bases and 1 base, there was a span of 4 bases. There are 12 residues in the CDR3.